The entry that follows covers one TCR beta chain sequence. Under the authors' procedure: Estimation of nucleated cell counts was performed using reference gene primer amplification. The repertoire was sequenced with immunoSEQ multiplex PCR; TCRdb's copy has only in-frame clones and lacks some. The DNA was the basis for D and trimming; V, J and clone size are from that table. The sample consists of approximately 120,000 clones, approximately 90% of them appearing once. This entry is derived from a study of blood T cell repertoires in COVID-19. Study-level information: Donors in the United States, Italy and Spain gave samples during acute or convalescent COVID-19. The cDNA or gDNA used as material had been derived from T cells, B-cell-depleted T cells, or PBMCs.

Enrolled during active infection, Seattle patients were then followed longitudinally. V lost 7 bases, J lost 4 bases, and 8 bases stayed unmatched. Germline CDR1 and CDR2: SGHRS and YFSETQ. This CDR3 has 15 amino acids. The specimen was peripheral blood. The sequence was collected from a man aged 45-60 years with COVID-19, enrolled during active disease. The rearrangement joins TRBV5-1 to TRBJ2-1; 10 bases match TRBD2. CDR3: CASRPGLAYYNEQFF. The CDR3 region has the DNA TGCGCCAGCCGGCCGGGACTAGCGTATTACAATGAGCAGTTCTTC.